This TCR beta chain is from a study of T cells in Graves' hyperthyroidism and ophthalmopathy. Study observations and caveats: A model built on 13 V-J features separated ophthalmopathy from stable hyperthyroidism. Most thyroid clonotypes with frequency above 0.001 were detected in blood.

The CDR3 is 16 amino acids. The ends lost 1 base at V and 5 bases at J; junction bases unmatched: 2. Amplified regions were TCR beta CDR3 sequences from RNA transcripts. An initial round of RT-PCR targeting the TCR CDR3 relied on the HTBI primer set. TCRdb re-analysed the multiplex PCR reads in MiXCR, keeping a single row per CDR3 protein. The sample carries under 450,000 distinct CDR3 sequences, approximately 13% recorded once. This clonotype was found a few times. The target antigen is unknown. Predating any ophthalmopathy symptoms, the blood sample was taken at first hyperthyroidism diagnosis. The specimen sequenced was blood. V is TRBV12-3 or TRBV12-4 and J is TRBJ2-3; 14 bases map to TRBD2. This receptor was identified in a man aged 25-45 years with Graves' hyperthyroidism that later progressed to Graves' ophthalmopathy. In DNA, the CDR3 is TGTGCCAGCAGTTTAGGACTAGCGGGGGGGGAAGATACGCAGTATTTT. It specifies CASSLGLAGGEDTQYF.